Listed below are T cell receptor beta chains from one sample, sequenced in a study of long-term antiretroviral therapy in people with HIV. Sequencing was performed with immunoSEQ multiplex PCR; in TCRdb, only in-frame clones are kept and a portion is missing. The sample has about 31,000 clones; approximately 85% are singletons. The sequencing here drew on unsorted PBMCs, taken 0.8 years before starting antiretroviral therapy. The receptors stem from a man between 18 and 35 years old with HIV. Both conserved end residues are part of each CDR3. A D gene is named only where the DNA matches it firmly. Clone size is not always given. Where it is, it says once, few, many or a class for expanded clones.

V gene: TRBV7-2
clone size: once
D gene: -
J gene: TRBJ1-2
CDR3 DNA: TGTGCCAGCAGCTTAGACAGGTGGGGCACCTATGGCTACACCTTC
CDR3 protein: CASSLDRWGTYGYTF

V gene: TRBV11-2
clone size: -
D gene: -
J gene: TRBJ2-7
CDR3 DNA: TGTGCCAGCAGTGTATTGGGGGGCTCCTACGAGCAGTACTTC
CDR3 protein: CASSVLGGSYEQYF

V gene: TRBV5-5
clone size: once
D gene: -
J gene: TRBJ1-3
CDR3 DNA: TGTGCCAGCAGCTTGGAGACGAACGGAAACACCATATATTTT
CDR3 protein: CASSLETNGNTIYF

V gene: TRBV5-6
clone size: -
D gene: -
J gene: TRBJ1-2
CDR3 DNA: TGTGCCAGCAGCTTGGATTCGGGGATATCTAACTATGGCTACACCTTC
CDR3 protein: CASSLDSGISNYGYTF

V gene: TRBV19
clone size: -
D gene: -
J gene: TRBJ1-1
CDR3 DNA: TGTGCCAGTATTCCCCGTACGGGGGGAAACACTGAAGCTTTCTTT
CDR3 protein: CASIPRTGGNTEAFF

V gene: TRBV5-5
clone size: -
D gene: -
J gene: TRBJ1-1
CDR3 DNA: TGTGCCAGCAGTCCTCCGGTTCGGGGGAACACTGAAGCTTTCTTT
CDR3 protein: CASSPPVRGNTEAFF

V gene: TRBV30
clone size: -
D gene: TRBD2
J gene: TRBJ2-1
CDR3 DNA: TGTGCCGTAAGTCTAGCGGGAGGGTACAATGAGCAGTTCTTC
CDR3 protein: CAVSLAGGYNEQFF

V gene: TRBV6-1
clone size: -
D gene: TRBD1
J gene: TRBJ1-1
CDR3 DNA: TGTGCCAGCACTCGAGGGACAGCGAACACTGAAGCTTTCTTT
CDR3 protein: CASTRGTANTEAFF

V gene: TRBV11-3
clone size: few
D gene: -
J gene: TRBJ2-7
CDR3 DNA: TGTGCCAGCAGCTTCTCCACAGCCTACGAGCAGTACTTC
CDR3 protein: CASSFSTAYEQYF

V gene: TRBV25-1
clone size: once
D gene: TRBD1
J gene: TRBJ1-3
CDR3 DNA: TGTGCCAGCAGTGAATCCGGGACAGGGGTTAGAAACACCATATATTTT
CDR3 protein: CASSESGTGVRNTIYF

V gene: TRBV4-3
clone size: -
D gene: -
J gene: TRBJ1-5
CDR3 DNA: TGCGCCAGCAGCCCCCGGGGACGGACACTTAGCAATCAGCCCCAGCATTTT
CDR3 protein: CASSPRGRTLSNQPQHF

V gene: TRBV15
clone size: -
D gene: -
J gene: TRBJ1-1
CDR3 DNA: TGTGCCACCAGCAGAGACCCGGAGGCTGAAGCTTTCTTT
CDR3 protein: CATSRDPEAEAFF

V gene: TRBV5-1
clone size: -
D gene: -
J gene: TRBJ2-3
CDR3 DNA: TGCGCCAGCAGCTTGGGAGATACGCAGTATTTT
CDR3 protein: CASSLGDTQYF

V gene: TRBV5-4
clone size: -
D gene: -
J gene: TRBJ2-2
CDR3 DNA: TGTGCCAGCAGCCCAGGTGGCGACACCGGGGAGCTGTTTTTT
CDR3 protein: CASSPGGDTGELFF

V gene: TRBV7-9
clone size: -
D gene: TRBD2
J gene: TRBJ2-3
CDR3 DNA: TGTGCCAGCGGGACTAGCGGGGGTAGCACAGATACGCAGTATTTT
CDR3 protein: CASGTSGGSTDTQYF

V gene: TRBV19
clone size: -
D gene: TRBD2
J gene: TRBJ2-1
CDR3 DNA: TGTGCCAGTAGTATAGATCTAGGCGGGGGGGTCTACAATGAGCAGTTCTTC
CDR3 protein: CASSIDLGGGVYNEQFF

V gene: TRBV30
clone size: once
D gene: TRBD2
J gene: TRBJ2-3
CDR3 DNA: TGTGCCTGGAGTGTAAATCTAGCGGCTAGCACAGATACGCAGTATTTT
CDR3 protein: CAWSVNLAASTDTQYF

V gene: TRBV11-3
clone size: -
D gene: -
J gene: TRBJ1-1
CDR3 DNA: TGTGCCAGCAGCTTTTCCGGGACTGAAGCTTTCTTT
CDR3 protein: CASSFSGTEAFF

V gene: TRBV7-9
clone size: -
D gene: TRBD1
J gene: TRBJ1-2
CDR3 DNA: TGTGCCAGCTATTTAGGGGACAGGGAGTCAAGCTATGGCTACACCTTC
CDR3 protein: CASYLGDRESSYGYTF

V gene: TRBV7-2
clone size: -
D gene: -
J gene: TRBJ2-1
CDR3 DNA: TGTGCCAGCAGACGGAGGGAAAGTACCAATGAGCAGTTCTTC
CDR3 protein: CASRRRESTNEQFF

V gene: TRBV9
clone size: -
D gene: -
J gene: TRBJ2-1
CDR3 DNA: TGTGCCAGCAGCGTAGCTACGCGCTCCTACAATGAGCAGTTCTTC
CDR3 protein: CASSVATRSYNEQFF

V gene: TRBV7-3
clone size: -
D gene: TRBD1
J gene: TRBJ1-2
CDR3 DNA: TGTGCCAGCAGCTTAACTTGGAAGGGGGCGAATGGCTACACCTTC
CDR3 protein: CASSLTWKGANGYTF

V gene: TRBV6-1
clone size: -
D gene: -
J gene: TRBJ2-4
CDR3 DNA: TGTGCCAGCAGTGCTAGCTACCAAAACATTCAGTACTTC
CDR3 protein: CASSASYQNIQYF

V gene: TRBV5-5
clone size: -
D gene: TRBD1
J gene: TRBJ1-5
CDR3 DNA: TGTGCCAGCAGCTTCCAGGGGGATGGACAGCCCCAGCATTTT
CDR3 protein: CASSFQGDGQPQHF

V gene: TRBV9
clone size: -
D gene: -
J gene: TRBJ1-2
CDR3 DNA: TGTGCCAGCAGCGGAGACAGAGCCTATGGCTACACCTTC
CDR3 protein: CASSGDRAYGYTF

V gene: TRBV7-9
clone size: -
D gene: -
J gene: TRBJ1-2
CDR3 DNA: TGTGCCAGCAGCCGGCCGGGGGAGATGGGGGGCTACACCTTC
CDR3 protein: CASSRPGEMGGYTF

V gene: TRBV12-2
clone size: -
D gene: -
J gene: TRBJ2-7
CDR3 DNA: TGTGCAAGTCGCTCCAACCCGTCTTTCCCGGCCTCGCGGGAGCAGTACTTC
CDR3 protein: CASRSNPSFPASREQYF

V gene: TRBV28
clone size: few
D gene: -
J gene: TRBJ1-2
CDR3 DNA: TGTGCCAGCAGGCAGATTAACTATGGCTACACCTTC
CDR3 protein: CASRQINYGYTF

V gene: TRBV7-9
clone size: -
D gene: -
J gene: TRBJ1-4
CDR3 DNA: TGTGCCAGCAGCTTATCCCCCTCCGGAAATGAAAAACTGTTTTTT
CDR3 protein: CASSLSPSGNEKLFF

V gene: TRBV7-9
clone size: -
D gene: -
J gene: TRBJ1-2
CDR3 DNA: TGTGCCAGCAGCTTGAAACCCCTGGTATGGGGTGGCTACACCTTC
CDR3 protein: CASSLKPLVWGGYTF

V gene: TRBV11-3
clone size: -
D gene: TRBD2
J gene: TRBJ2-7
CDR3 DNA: TGTGCCAGCAGCTGGGGACTAGCGGGAAAGGGGTACGAGCAGTACTTC
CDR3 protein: CASSWGLAGKGYEQYF

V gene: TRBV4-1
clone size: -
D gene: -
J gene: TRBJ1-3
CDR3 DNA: TGCGCCAGCAGCCGGGGGGCCTCTGGAAACACCATATATTTT
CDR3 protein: CASSRGASGNTIYF

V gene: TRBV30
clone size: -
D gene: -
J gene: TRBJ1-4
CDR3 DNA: TGTGCCTGGAGTGAGGGGCCGCTTGCAACTAATGAAAAACTGTTTTTT
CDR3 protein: CAWSEGPLATNEKLFF

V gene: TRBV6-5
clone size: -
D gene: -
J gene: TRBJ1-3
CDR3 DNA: TGTGCCAGCAGTCGCGACCCCGAGGAAAACACCATATATTTT
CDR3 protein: CASSRDPEENTIYF

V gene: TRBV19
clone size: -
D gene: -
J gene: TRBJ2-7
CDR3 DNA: TGTGCCAGTAGCCAGAAGACCTCCTACGAGCAGTACTTC
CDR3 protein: CASSQKTSYEQYF

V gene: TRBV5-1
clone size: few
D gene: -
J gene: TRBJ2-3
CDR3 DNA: TGCGCCAGTGTCAGGGATTTCAGCACAGATACGCAGTATTTT
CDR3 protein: CASVRDFSTDTQYF

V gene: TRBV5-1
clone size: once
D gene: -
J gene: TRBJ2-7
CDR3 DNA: TGCGCCAGCAGCCGGACAGCAGGCTACGAGCAGTACTTC
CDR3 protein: CASSRTAGYEQYF

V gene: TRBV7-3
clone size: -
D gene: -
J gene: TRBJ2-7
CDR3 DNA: TGTGCCAGCAGCATCACGGCCACCTCAGGCAGCGAGCAGTACTTC
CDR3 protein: CASSITATSGSEQYF

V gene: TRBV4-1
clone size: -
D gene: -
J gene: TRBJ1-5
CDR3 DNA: TGCGCCAGCAGCCAAGTCACGGGACCCAAGCCTCAGCCCCAGCATTTT
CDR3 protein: CASSQVTGPKPQPQHF

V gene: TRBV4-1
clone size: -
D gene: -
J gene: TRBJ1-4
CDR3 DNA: TGCGCCAGCAGCCAAGGAGTCGGGTTGATTAATGAAAAACTGTTTTTT
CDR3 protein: CASSQGVGLINEKLFF

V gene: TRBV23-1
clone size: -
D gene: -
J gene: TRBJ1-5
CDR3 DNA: TGCGCCAGCAGCCCCGACACAAATCAGCCCCAGCATTTT
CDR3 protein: CASSPDTNQPQHF

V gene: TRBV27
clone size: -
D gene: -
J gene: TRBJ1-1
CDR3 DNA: TGTGCCAGCAGTTTAACCCAGAACACTGAAGCTTTCTTT
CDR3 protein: CASSLTQNTEAFF

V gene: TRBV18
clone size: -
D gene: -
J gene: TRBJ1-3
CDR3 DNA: TGTGCCAGCTCACCAACAGCGCTCTCTGGAAACACCATATATTTT
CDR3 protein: CASSPTALSGNTIYF

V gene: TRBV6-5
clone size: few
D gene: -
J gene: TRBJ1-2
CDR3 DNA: TGTGCCAGCAGCAGGGACGAGTATGGCTACACCTTC
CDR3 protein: CASSRDEYGYTF